This TCR beta chain was identified in a study of T cell responses to AZD1222 COVID-19 vaccine. Findings and limits, study-wide: Among spike-specific TCRs, nearly half reportedly target unmutated variant regions.

There are a few counts of this clone. Its antigen is unknown. TCRdb keeps only in-frame clones here, not all; method: immunoSEQ multiplex PCR. Here the sample spans roughly 120,000 clones, over 75% being singletons. This CDR3 is built from 13 residues. With 3 bases removed from V and 4 bases from J, the gap between germline ends came to 10 bases. Germline loops: CDR1 GTSNPN, CDR2 SVGIG (reference sequence). The genes are TRBV30 and TRBJ1-5; no definite D call. The material sequenced was peripheral blood, taken 28 days after the second AZD1222 dose. The clonotype was recovered from an adult who received the AZD1222 COVID-19 vaccine. CDR3 sequence reads: CAWSSGFNQPQHF. CDR3 bases: TGTGCCTGGAGCTCTGGCTTTAATCAGCCCCAGCATTTT.